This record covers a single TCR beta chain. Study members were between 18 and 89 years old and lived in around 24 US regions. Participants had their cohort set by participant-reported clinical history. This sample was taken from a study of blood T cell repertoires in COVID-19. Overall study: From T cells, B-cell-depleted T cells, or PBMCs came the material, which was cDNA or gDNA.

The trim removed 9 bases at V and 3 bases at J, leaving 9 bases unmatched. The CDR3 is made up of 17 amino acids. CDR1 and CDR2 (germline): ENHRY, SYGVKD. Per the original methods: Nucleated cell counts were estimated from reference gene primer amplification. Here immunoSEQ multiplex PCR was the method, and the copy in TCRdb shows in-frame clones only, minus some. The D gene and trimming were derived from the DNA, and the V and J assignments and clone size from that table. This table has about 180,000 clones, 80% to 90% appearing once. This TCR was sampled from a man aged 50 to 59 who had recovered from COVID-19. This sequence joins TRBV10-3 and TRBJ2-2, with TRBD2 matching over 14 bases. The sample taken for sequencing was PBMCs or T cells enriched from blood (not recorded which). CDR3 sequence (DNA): TGTGCCATTCTAAGGACTAGCGGGGGGCGAGACACCGGGGAGCTGTTTTTT. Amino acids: CAILRTSGGRDTGELFF.